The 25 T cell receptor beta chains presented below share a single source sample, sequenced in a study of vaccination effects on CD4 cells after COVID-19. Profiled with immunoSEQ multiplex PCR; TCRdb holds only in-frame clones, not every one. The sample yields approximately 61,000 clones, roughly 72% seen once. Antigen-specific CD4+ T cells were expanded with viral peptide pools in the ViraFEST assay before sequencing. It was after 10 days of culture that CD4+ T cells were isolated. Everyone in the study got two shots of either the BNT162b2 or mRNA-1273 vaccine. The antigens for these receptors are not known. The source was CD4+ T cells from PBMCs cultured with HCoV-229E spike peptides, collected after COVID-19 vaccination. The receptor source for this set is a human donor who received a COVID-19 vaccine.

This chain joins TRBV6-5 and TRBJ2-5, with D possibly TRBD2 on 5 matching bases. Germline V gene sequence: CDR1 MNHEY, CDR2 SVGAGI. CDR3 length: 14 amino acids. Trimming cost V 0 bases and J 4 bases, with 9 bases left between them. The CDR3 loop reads CASSYSGGRETQYF. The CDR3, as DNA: TGTGCCAGCAGTTACTCGGGTGGGAGAGAGACCCAGTACTTC.

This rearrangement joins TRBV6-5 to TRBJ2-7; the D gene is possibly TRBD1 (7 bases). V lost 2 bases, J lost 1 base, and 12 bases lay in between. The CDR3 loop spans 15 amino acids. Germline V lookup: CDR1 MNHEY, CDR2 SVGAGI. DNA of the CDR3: TGTGCCAGCAGTTACGAGACAGGGAGGTCCTACGAGCAGTACGTC. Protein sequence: CASSYETGRSYEQYV.

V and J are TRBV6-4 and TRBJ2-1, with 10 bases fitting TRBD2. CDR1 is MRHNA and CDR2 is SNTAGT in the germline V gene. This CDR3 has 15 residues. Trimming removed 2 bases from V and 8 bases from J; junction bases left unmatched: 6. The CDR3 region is CASSDLSGGKDEQFF. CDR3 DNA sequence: TGTGCCAGCAGTGACCTTAGCGGGGGGAAGGATGAGCAGTTCTTC.

CDR3 protein: CASSADRAQGNQPQHF. The CDR3 DNA sequence: TGTGCCAGCTCGGCGGACAGGGCCCAGGGCAATCAGCCCCAGCATTTT. J is TRBJ1-5 and V is TRBV18; 8 nucleotides align to TRBD1. The junction had 9 bases not matched to a gene; V was cut back by 6 bases and J by 2 bases. The germline gives CDR1 KGHSH, CDR2 LQKENI. The CDR3 has 16 residues. Variable domain in full (rest from reference TRBV18 and TRBJ1-5): NAGVMQNPRHLVRRRGQEARLRCSPMKGHSHVYWYRQLPEEGLKFMVYLQKENIIDESGMPKERFSAEFPKEGPSILRIQQVVRGDSAAYFCASSADRAQGNQPQHFGDGTRLSIL.

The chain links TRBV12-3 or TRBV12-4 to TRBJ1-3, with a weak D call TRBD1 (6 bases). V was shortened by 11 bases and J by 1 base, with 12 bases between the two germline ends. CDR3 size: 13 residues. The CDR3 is CAFRQASGNTIYF. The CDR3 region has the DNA TGTGCCTTTCGACAGGCGTCTGGAAACACCATATATTTT.

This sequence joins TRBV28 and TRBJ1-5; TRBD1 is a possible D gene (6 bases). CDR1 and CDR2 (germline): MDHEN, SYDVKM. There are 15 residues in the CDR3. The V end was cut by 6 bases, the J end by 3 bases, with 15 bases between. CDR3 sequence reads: CASRGGGANNQPQHF. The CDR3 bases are TGTGCCAGCAGGGGGGGCGGGGCAAACAATCAGCCCCAGCATTTT.

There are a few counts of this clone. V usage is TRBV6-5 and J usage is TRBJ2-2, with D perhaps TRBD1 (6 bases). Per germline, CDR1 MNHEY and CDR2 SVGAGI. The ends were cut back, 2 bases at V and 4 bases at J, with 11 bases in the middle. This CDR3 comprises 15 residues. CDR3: CASSYTRGPTGELFF. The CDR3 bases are TGTGCCAGCAGTTACACCAGGGGTCCCACCGGGGAGCTGTTTTTT.

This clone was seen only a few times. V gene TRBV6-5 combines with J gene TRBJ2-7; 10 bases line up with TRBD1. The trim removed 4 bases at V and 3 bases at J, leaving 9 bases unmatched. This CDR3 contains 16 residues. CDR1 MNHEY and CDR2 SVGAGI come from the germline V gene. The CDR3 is CASSLTRTGGLYEQYV. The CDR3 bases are TGTGCCAGCAGTTTGACCCGGACAGGGGGTCTCTACGAGCAGTACGTC.

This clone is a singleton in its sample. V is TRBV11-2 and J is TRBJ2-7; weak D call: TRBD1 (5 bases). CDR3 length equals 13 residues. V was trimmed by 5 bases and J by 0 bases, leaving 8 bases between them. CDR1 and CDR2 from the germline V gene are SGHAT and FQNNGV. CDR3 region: CASSRQSSYEQYV. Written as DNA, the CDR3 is TGTGCCAGCAGCAGACAGTCCTCCTACGAGCAGTACGTC.

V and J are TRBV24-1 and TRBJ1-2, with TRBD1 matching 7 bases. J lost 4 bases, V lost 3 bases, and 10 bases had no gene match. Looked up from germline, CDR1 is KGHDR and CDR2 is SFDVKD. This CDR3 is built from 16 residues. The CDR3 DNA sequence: TGTGCCACCAGTGATGACGCCTCTCGGGACAGCTATGGCTACACCTTC. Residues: CATSDDASRDSYGYTF.

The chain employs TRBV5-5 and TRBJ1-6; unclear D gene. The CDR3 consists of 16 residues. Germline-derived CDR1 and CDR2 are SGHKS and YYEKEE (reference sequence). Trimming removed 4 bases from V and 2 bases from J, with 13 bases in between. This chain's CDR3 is CASSRGIDPYNSPLHF. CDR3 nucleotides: TGTGCCAGCAGCAGAGGCATCGACCCCTATAATTCACCCCTCCACTTT.

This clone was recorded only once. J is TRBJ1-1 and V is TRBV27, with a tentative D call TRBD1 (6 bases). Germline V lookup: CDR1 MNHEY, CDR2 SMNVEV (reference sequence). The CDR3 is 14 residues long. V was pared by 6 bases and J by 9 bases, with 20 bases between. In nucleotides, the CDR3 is TGTGCCAGCAGGAAACAACAGGGCTTCGAGAAAGCTTTCTTT. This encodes CASRKQQGFEKAFF.

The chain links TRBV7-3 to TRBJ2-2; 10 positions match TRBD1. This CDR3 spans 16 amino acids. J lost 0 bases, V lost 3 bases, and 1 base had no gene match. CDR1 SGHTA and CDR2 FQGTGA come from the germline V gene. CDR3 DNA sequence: TGTGCCAGCAGCTTGACAGGGGGCGCGAACACCGGGGAGCTGTTTTTT. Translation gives CASSLTGGANTGELFF.

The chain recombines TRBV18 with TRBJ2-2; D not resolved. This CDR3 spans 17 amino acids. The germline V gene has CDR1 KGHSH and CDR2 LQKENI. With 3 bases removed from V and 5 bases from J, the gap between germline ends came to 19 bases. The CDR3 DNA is TGTGCCAGCTCACCGTTCCCCCACCCTGAAGGGACCGGGGAGCTGTTTTTT. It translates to CASSPFPHPEGTGELFF.

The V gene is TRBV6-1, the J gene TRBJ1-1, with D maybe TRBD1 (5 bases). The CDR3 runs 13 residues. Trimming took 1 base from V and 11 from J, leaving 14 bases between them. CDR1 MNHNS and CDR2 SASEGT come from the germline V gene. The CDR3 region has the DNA TGTGCCAGCAGTGAAGTGCCTAGCAGGGACGCTTTCTTT. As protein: CASSEVPSRDAFF.

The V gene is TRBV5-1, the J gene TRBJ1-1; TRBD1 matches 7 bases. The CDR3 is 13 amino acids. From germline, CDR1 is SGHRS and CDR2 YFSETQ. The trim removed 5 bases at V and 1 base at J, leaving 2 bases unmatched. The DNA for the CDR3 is TGCGCCAGCAGTAAGGGGGCGAACACTGAAGCTTTCTTT. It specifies CASSKGANTEAFF. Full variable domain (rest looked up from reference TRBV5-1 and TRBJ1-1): KAGVTQTPRYLIKTRGQQVTLSCSPISGHRSVSWYQQTPGQGLQFLFEYFSETQRNKGNFPGRFSGRQFSNSRSEMNVSTLELGDSALYLCASSKGANTEAFFGQGTRLTVV.

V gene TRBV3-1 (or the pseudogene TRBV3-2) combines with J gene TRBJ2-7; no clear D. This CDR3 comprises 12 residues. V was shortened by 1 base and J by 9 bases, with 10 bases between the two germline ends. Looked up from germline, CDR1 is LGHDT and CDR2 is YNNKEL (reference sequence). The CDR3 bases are TGTGCCAGCAGCCAAGCAAGGGTCGGGCAGTACGTC. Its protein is CASSQARVGQYV.

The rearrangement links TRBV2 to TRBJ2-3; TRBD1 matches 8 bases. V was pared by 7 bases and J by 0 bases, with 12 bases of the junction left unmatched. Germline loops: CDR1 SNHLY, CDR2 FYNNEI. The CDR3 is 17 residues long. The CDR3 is CASTRLGGQASTDTQYF. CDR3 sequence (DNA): TGTGCCAGCACCCGCCTAGGGGGACAGGCTAGCACAGATACGCAGTATTTT.

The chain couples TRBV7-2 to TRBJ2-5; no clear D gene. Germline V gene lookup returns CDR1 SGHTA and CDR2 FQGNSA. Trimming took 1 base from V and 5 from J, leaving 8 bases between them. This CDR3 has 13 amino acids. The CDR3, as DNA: TGTGCCAGCAGCTTAGAAGTCGAGGAGACCCAGTACTTC. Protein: CASSLEVEETQYF.

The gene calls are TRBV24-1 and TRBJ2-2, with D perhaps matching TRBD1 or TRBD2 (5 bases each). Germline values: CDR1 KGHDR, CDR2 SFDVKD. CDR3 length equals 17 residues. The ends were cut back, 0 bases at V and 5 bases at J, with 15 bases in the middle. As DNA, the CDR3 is TGTGCCACCAGTGATTTGAGGGACCCACCATGGACCGGGGAGCTGTTTTTT. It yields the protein CATSDLRDPPWTGELFF.

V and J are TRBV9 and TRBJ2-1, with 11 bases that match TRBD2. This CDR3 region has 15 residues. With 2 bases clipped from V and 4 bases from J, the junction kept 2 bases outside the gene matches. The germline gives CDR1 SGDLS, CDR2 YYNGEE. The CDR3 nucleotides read TGTGCCAGCAGCGTGACTAGCGGGGATTACAATGAGCAGTTCTTC. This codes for CASSVTSGDYNEQFF.

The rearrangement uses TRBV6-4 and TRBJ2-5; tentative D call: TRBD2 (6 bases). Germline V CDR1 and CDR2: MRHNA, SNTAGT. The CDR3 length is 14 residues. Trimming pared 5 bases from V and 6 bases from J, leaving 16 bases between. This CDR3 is CASSRAEGKQTQYF. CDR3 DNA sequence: TGTGCCAGCAGTCGGGCGGAGGGAAAACAGACCCAGTACTTC.

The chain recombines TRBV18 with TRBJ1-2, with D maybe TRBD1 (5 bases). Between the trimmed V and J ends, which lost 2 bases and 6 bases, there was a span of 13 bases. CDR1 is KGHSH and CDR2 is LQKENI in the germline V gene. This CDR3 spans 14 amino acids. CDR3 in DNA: TGTGCCAGCTCACCATTTGTACAGGAAGATGGCTACACCTTC. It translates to CASSPFVQEDGYTF.

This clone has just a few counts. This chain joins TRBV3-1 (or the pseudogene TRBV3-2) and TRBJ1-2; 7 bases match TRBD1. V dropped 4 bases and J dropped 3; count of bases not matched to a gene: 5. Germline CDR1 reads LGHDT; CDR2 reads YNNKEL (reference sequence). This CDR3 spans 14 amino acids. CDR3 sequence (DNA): TGTGCCAGCAGCCGAGAGACAGGGTACTATGGCTACACCTTC. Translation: CASSRETGYYGYTF.

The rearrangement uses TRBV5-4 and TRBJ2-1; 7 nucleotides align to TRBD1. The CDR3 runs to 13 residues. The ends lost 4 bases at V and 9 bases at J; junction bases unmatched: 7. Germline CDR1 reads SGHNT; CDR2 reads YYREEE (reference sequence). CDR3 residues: CASSTTGVGEQFF. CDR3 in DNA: TGTGCCAGCAGCACCACAGGGGTTGGTGAGCAGTTCTTC.